This T cell receptor (beta chain) was captured by sequencing in a study of blood T cell repertoires in COVID-19. Overall study context: The origin of the acute and convalescent COVID-19 samples was the United States, Italy and Spain.

The CDR3 totals 16 residues. The junction had 6 bases not matched to a gene; V was cut back by 0 bases and J by 3 bases. From germline, CDR1 is LGHNA and CDR2 YNFKEQ. TCRdb keeps only in-frame clones here, not all; method: immunoSEQ multiplex PCR. The sample holds about 260,000 clones; 83% are singletons and the top ten take around a tenth. Sequencing was carried out using peripheral blood. This TCR derives from a woman in her forties or fifties who had recovered from COVID-19. V usage is TRBV4-2 and J usage is TRBJ2-5, with 8 bases identical to TRBD2. The CDR3 loop is CASSQDRERGKETQYF. The CDR3, as DNA: TGTGCCAGCAGCCAAGATCGGGAGCGGGGGAAAGAGACCCAGTACTTC.